The 27 T cell receptor beta chains presented below share a single source sample, sequenced in a study of breast tumors, draining lymph nodes, adjacent tissues. TCRdb processed the multiplex PCR reads anew with MiXCR; each CDR3 protein has one entry. The table records approximately 90,000 distinct CDR3 sequences, roughly 28% of them present only once. Axillary draining lymph nodes of breast cancer patients supplied the node samples. What was sequenced was axillary lymph node tissue. These receptor sequences come from a female donor with breast cancer. Some clones in this sample may be carry-over from other donors' samples.

This clonotype was seen repeatedly, ten times or more. The V and J genes are TRBV20-1 and TRBJ2-2, with D possibly matching TRBD1 (5 bases). Between the trimmed V and J ends, which lost 6 bases and 1 base, there was a span of 9 bases. Germline CDR1 and CDR2: DFQATT and SNEGSKA (reference sequence). There are 13 residues in the CDR3. CDR3 in DNA: TGCAGTGCCATACAGGAGAACACCGGGGAGCTGTTTTTT. Translated, it gives CSAIQENTGELFF.

This clonotype was seen many times. The chain is built from TRBV16 and TRBJ2-7, with D perhaps TRBD2 (5 bases). The V end was cut by 0 bases, the J end by 7 bases, with 10 bases between. The CDR3 has 13 amino acids. CDR1 KGHSY and CDR2 FQNENV come from the germline V gene. Written as DNA, the CDR3 is TGTGCCAGCAGCCAATCGGGCGGACTGGAGCAGTACTTC. Protein: CASSQSGGLEQYF. Full variable domain (missing parts from reference TRBV16 and TRBJ2-7): GEEVAQTPKHLVRGEGQKAKLYCAPIKGHSYVFWYQQVLKNEFKFLISFQNENVFDETGMPKERFSAKCLPNSPCSLEIQATKLEDSAVYFCASSQSGGLEQYFGPGTRLTVT.

To note about this clonotype: A read error may account for a junction end that differs from germline. The V gene is TRBV6-5, the J gene TRBJ1-1; 9 positions match TRBD1. The germline CDR1 and CDR2 sequences are MNHEY and SVGAGI. The CDR3 extends over 14 amino acids. DNA of the CDR3: TGTGCCAGCAGTTACGGGACAGGGAACGCTGAAGCTTTCTTT. The encoded protein is CASSYGTGNAEAFF.

This clonotype was recorded at least ten times. The gene calls are TRBV30 and TRBJ2-1; 8 bases are shared with TRBD2. Germline V gene lookup returns CDR1 GTSNPN and CDR2 SVGIG (reference sequence). The CDR3 has 14 amino acids. V gave up 0 bases and J gave up 6 bases; unmatched junction bases: 4. The CDR3 region has the DNA TGTGCCTGGAGTGTTCTAGCGGGCCTCAATGAGCAGTTCTTC. Its translation: CAWSVLAGLNEQFF.

A remark on this clonotype: A much larger clone differs by one base, so this may be a read error. The V gene is TRBV9, the J gene TRBJ2-1; D not certain. Per the germline V gene, CDR1 is SGDLS and CDR2 is YYNGEE. This CDR3 contains 16 residues. CDR3 residues: CASSVGEMGSYNAQFF. CDR3 coding DNA: TGTGCCAGCAGCGTAGGGGAAATGGGCTCCTACAATGCGCAGTTCTTC.

This clonotype was counted ten times or more. This could be a read error, since a much larger clone is one nucleotide away. V and J are TRBV11-2 and TRBJ2-1; TRBD2 is a possible D gene (5 bases). The CDR3 contains 14 residues. Trimming took 3 bases from V and 2 from J, leaving 8 bases between them. Germline assignment: CDR1 SGHAT and CDR2 FQNNGV. CDR3 amino acids: CASSFDGAYNEQFF. CDR3 DNA sequence: TGTGCCAGCAGCTTCGACGGGGCCTACAATGAGCAGTTCTTC.

As to this clonotype: It may be a read error: a sequence one base away is much more abundant. The chain has TRBV6-2 or TRBV6-3 and TRBJ2-7; no firm D call. Trimming took 5 bases from V and 3 from J, leaving 5 bases between them. CDR1 and CDR2 (germline): MNHEY, SVGEGT. This CDR3 has 11 residues. Here the CDR3 DNA reads TGTGCCAGCAGTCACATCTACGAGCAGTACTTC. Protein product: CASSHIYEQYF.

The sample holds many counts of this clonotype. This rearrangement joins TRBV29-1 to TRBJ1-2, with D maybe TRBD1 (6 bases). V was shortened by 4 bases and J by 4 bases, with 7 bases between the two germline ends. This CDR3 is built from 11 residues. Germline CDR1 reads SQVTM; CDR2 reads ANQGSEA. In nucleotides, the CDR3 is TGCAGCGTTGGAGGGGGCTATGGCTACACCTTC. It translates to CSVGGGYGYTF.

At least ten counts were recorded for this clonotype. The chain employs TRBV12-3 or TRBV12-4 and TRBJ1-5; D gene unclear. Trimming stripped 5 bases from V and 0 bases from J, with 5 bases between. The CDR3 has 13 amino acids. The CDR3 nucleotides read TGTGCCAGCAGTGATGCTAGCAATCAGCCCCAGCATTTT. Its protein is CASSDASNQPQHF.

With respect to this clonotype: No DNA is shown, since the ends of the CDR3 on it are uncertain; the CDR3 is the one TCRdb lists. The CDR3 here is CSALRQSLNTEAFFGQGTIYF. V is TRBV20-1 and J is TRBJ1-3; the D call of TRBD1 is as the table states it, not checked on the DNA. Per germline, CDR1 DFQATT and CDR2 SNEGSKA (reference sequence). A total of 21 residues make up the CDR3, ends included.

The rearrangement links TRBV27 to TRBJ1-1, with unresolved D. The CDR3 loop spans 16 amino acids. V gave up 6 bases and J gave up 0 bases, with 17 bases separating them. Germline values: CDR1 MNHEY, CDR2 SMNVEV (reference sequence). CDR3 nucleotides: TGTGCCAGCAGCGAAATCTCCCTCAGTTTGAACACTGAAGCTTTCTTT. Translating it yields CASSEISLSLNTEAFF.

Of note for this clonotype: As the CDR3 is not closed by the conserved phenylalanine or tryptophan, this likely results from a read error. The chain uses TRBV9 and TRBJ2-1, with D unresolved. Germline V gene data show CDR1 as SGDLS and CDR2 as YYNGEE. The CDR3 totals 13 residues. The CDR3 loop is CARSVGPHNEQFL. The CDR3 DNA follows: TGTGCCAGGAGCGTTGGTCCCCACAATGAGCAGTTCCTC.

For this clonotype: An end of the junction differs from the germline gene, which may be a read error. This sequence joins TRBV7-9 and TRBJ2-1; D remains ambiguous. The CDR3 length is 14 residues. Germline values: CDR1 SEHNR, CDR2 FQNEAQ (reference sequence). CDR3 DNA: TGCGCCAGCAACTTAGGTAAGCGAGACAATGAGCAGTTCTTC. Its translation is CASNLGKRDNEQFF.

This clonotype was found many times. CDR3 loop: CASSAPGGPLHF. Here the CDR3 DNA reads TGTGCCAGCTCAGCCCCAGGGGGCCCCCTCCACTTT. The chain has TRBV18 and TRBJ1-6, with TRBD1 matching 8 bases. With V trimmed by 5 bases and J by 13 bases, 4 bases remained unmatched. The CDR3 loop spans 12 amino acids. Germline CDR1 KGHSH, CDR2 LQKENI.

In its sample, this clonotype was seen many times. The chain recombines TRBV4-3 with TRBJ1-1, with D possibly being TRBD1 (6 bases). Germline assignment: CDR1 LGHNA and CDR2 YSLEER. Between the trimmed V and J ends, which lost 1 base and 2 bases, there was a span of 11 bases. The CDR3 spans 15 residues. DNA of the CDR3: TGCGCCAGCAGCCAAGTGGGCAGGGGAAACACTGAAGCTTTCTTT. It is translated as CASSQVGRGNTEAFF.

This clonotype showed up many times. This chain connects TRBV5-1 to TRBJ2-7; 8 nucleotides align to TRBD2. The CDR3 is 15 amino acids. Per germline, CDR1 SGHRS and CDR2 YFSETQ. With 3 bases clipped from V and 3 bases from J, the junction kept 8 bases outside the gene matches. The CDR3 DNA reads as TGCGCCAGCAGCTCGGGACTAGGGGCCGACTACGAGCAGTACTTC. This gives the protein CASSSGLGADYEQYF.

This clonotype has more than one count but fewer than ten. This may be a read error: a much more frequent sequence differs by one nucleotide. The DNA of the CDR3 is TGTGCCAGCAGTCACGGGACAGGAAGAGAAGAAAAACTGTTTTTT. Residues: CASSHGTGREEKLFF. The chain links TRBV6-6 to TRBJ1-4, with 8 bases identical to TRBD1. The CDR3 is made up of 15 amino acids. V dropped 5 bases and J dropped 8; count of bases not matched to a gene: 10. The germline CDR1 and CDR2 sequences are MNHNY and SVGAGI (reference sequence).

This chain connects TRBV27 to TRBJ2-1; D is uncertain. V lost 2 bases and J 8 bases, leaving 16 bases between the germline ends. The CDR3 is 15 amino acids. Germline lookup yields CDR1 MNHEY and CDR2 SMNVEV (reference sequence). The CDR3 spells CASSLTPHSTYEQFF. For the CDR3, the DNA is TGTGCCAGCAGTTTAACGCCCCACTCGACTTATGAGCAGTTCTTC.

The sample holds many counts of this clonotype. The V gene is TRBV20-1, the J gene TRBJ2-5; maybe TRBD2 (5 bases). CDR1 is DFQATT, CDR2 SNEGSKA, per germline (reference sequence). Deletions cut 1 base from V and 5 bases from J, with 14 bases between. This CDR3 is 14 amino acids long. The CDR3 loop reads CSARVLGGLETQYF. The CDR3 DNA reads as TGCAGTGCTAGAGTATTGGGCGGGTTGGAGACCCAGTACTTC.

The rearrangement joins TRBV24-1 to TRBJ2-3, with 9 nucleotides matching TRBD1. CDR1 is KGHDR and CDR2 is SFDVKD in the germline V gene. The CDR3 contains 20 residues. With 3 bases clipped from V and 1 base from J, the junction kept 16 bases outside the gene matches. The CDR3 region is CATSDRKIGRQGGGTDTQYF. CDR3 in DNA: TGTGCCACCAGTGATAGAAAAATAGGACGACAGGGGGGGGGCACAGATACGCAGTATTTT.

This clonotype showed up many times. V gene TRBV13 combines with J gene TRBJ2-1, with D uncertain. Germline assignment: CDR1 PRHDT and CDR2 FYEKMQ (reference sequence). Trimming took 1 base from V and 5 from J, leaving 12 bases between them. This CDR3 has 15 residues. The CDR3 loop is CASSLERAGDNEQFF. In nucleotides, the CDR3 is TGTGCCAGCAGCTTAGAACGGGCTGGGGACAATGAGCAGTTCTTC.

In this sample, this clonotype turned up many times. A much more abundant neighbour one base away suggests this may be a read error. The chain has TRBV11-3 and TRBJ2-7, with no clear D. The length of the CDR3 is 13 residues. The germline CDR1 and CDR2 sequences are SGHNT and YENEEA. The V end was cut by 0 bases, the J end by 6 bases, with 9 bases between. CDR3 in DNA: TGTGCCAGCAGCTTAGACGGACCCTCCGAGCAGTACTTC. Its protein is CASSLDGPSEQYF. The whole variable domain, remainder taken from reference TRBV11-3 and TRBJ2-7, is EAGVVQSPRYKIIEKKQPVAFWCNPISGHNTLYWYLQNLGQGPELLIRYENEEAVDDSQLPKDRFSAERLKGVDSTLKIQPAELGDSAVYLCASSLDGPSEQYFGPGTRLTVT.

The sample holds many counts of this clonotype. The DNA for the CDR3 is TGCGCCAGCAGTGAGGGTCGGGCTAGCGGGGGGGATACGCAGTATTTT. This gives the protein CASSEGRASGGDTQYF. J is TRBJ2-3 and V is TRBV10-2; TRBD2 matches 11 bases. The germline V gene has CDR1 WSHSY and CDR2 SAAADI. This CDR3 is 16 amino acids long. V lost 2 bases, J lost 6 bases, and 7 bases stayed unmatched.

This clonotype was recorded a few times. A much bigger clone sits one base away, suggesting this may be a read error. This rearrangement joins TRBV5-1 to TRBJ2-7, with D possibly being TRBD2 (6 bases). CDR3 length: 13 residues. Germline V gene sequence: CDR1 SGHRS, CDR2 YFSETQ. CDR3 coding DNA: TGCGCCGGCAGCTCGACTAGCTCCTACGAGCAGTACTTC. It codes for CAGSSTSSYEQYF.

In its sample, this clonotype was seen many times. The rearrangement joins TRBV20-1 to TRBJ2-7; 10 positions match TRBD1. CDR3 length: 13 amino acids. The germline gives CDR1 DFQATT, CDR2 SNEGSKA (reference sequence). V trimming: 6 bases; J trimming: 6 bases; junction bases outside the gene matches: 8. In DNA, the CDR3 is TGCAGTGCCACCGGGACAGGGGTATCCGAGCAGTACTTC. Encoded protein: CSATGTGVSEQYF.

The chain has TRBV4-2 and TRBJ2-1, with D perhaps TRBD1 or TRBD2 (5 bases each). The CDR3 is 14 amino acids. Germline V gene lookup returns CDR1 LGHNA and CDR2 YNFKEQ. V lost 4 bases and J lost 9, with 16 bases in between. CDR3 loop: CASSRGAGVGEQFF. In DNA form, the CDR3 reads TGTGCCAGCAGCCGAGGGGCGGGCGTCGGTGAGCAGTTCTTC.

This clonotype was seen repeatedly, ten times or more. The chain has TRBV6-1 and TRBJ1-5; TRBD1 might be the D (5 bases). Per the germline V gene, CDR1 is MNHNS and CDR2 is SASEGT. V dropped 1 base and J dropped 9 bases, with 13 bases sitting between them. The CDR3 has 14 amino acids. CDR3 amino acids: CASSEGRGLWPQHF. The DNA of the CDR3 is TGTGCCAGCAGTGAAGGGCGGGGCTTGTGGCCCCAGCATTTT.